This T cell receptor (beta chain) appears in the sequencing data of a study of beta chain features in type 1 diabetes. The investigators reverse transcribed all of the isolated RNA, so they sequenced expressed TCRB transcripts. Some clones are missing from TCRdb's copy, which holds only in-frame ones; the method was immunoSEQ multiplex PCR. This sample has 250,000 to 300,000 clones, with 13% to 15% found just once. Germline V gene lookup returns CDR1 SGDLS and CDR2 YYNGEE. Deletions cut 3 bases from V and 0 bases from J, with 10 bases between. The CDR3 consists of 15 residues. CD4+ naive, central memory, regulatory and stem cell-like memory cells were sorted via CD45RO/CCR7/CD25/CD127/CD95/CD27. Without exception, sorted populations had purity beyond 98%. Study outcomes and limitations: People with Type 1 diabetes carried modestly yet significantly shorter TCRB CDR3s in all four CD4+ subsets. Relative to healthy donors, patients appeared to have naive, central memory and Treg TCRB repertoires that were more similar.

As to this clone: Its antigen is not identified.

This receptor was identified in a man aged 30-40 years with type 1 diabetes. The chain employs TRBV9 and TRBJ1-3; no definite D call. The specimen was naive CD4+ T cells from blood. The CDR3 DNA sequence: TGTGCCAGCAGCGCAGGACTGATCTCTGGAAACACCATATATTTT. Protein product: CASSAGLISGNTIYF.